These T cell receptor beta chains were read from a single sample in a study of identical twins. TCRdb re-analysed the 5' RACE reads in MiXCR, keeping a single row per CDR3 protein. This table has about 200,000 distinct CDR3 sequences, approximately 8.3% appearing once. The data were also submitted as part of a second study, on yellow fever vaccine responses in identical twins.

Sequenced sample: memory (CD45RO+) T cells sorted from blood. These receptors all come from a woman under 30 in good health. CDR3s include the opening cysteine and the closing phenylalanine or tryptophan. The D gene is left open where the match is weak. Part of the rows lack a size; the others show once, few, many or a class for expanded clones.

V: TRBV6-1; J: TRBJ1-4; size: .; D: .; CDR3: CASSGGGNEKLFF; DNA: TGTGCCAGCAGTGGAGGGGGAAATGAAAAACTGTTTTTT
V: TRBV2; J: TRBJ2-1; size: many; D: .; CDR3: CASSVAFSYNEQFF; DNA: TGTGCCAGCAGTGTAGCGTTTTCCTACAATGAGCAGTTCTTC
V: TRBV7-2; J: TRBJ2-7; size: few; D: .; CDR3: CASSSGVRTYEQYF; DNA: TGTGCCAGCAGCTCCGGGGTCCGAACCTACGAGCAGTACTTC
V: TRBV5-1; J: TRBJ2-4; size: .; D: .; CDR3: CASSPIWSGSLAKNIQYF; DNA: TGCGCCAGCAGCCCTATTTGGTCCGGGTCCTTAGCCAAAAACATTCAGTACTTC
V: TRBV5-1; J: TRBJ2-5; size: .; D: .; CDR3: CASSRVGSQETQYF; DNA: TGCGCCAGCAGCAGGGTGGGGAGCCAAGAGACCCAGTACTTC
V: TRBV12-3/TRBV12-4; J: TRBJ1-1; size: many; D: .; CDR3: CASSRTEYTEAFF; DNA: TGTGCCAGCAGCAGGACAGAGTACACTGAAGCTTTCTTT
V: TRBV6-5; J: TRBJ2-7; size: .; D: TRBD1; CDR3: CASSYDARTGTGTSEQYF; DNA: TGTGCCAGCAGTTACGACGCCAGAACCGGGACAGGGACCTCCGAGCAGTACTTC
V: TRBV21-1; J: TRBJ2-7; size: few; D: .; CDR3: CASSTFICRGPQKSGEQYF; DNA: TGTGCCAGCAGCACGTTTATCTGCCGGGGACCCCAAAAGTCCGGCGAGCAGTACTTC
V: TRBV20-1; J: TRBJ2-5; size: many; D: .; CDR3: CSARDSETQYF; DNA: TGCAGTGCTAGAGATTCGGAGACCCAGTACTTC
V: TRBV5-1; J: TRBJ2-2; size: many; D: .; CDR3: CASGPSNTGELFF; DNA: TGCGCCAGCGGCCCCTCGAACACCGGGGAGCTGTTTTTT
V: TRBV7-9; J: TRBJ2-3; size: once; D: .; CDR3: CASSPGASLEDTQYF; DNA: TGTGCCAGCAGCCCGGGGGCCTCCCTTGAAGATACGCAGTATTTT
V: TRBV10-3; J: TRBJ2-1; size: many; D: TRBD1; CDR3: CAISSSTGQGNGEQFF; DNA: TGTGCCATCAGCTCGTCAACGGGACAGGGGAATGGTGAGCAGTTCTTC
V: TRBV5-1; J: TRBJ2-7; size: .; D: TRBD1; CDR3: CASSSQGARNYEQYF; DNA: TGCGCCAGCAGCTCACAGGGGGCTCGGAACTACGAGCAGTACTTC
V: TRBV4-1; J: TRBJ2-5; size: few; D: .; CDR3: CASSQGVGLLTLLQETQYF; DNA: TGCGCCAGCAGCCAGGGTGTCGGACTCCTCACTCTGCTCCAAGAGACCCAGTACTTC
V: TRBV5-6; J: TRBJ2-3; size: few; D: .; CDR3: CASSFVARNTDTQYF; DNA: TGTGCCAGCAGCTTCGTGGCTAGGAACACAGATACGCAGTATTTT
V: TRBV12-3/TRBV12-4; J: TRBJ2-7; size: many; D: .; CDR3: CASKLGGDYEQYF; DNA: TGTGCCAGCAAACTTGGCGGAGATTACGAGCAGTACTTC
V: TRBV20-1; J: TRBJ1-2; size: few; D: .; CDR3: CSARDSFLPPAGYTF; DNA: TGCAGTGCTAGAGATAGTTTTCTCCCCCCAGCGGGCTACACCTTC
V: TRBV29-1; J: TRBJ2-3; size: few; D: .; CDR3: CSVAGLVTDTQYF; DNA: TGCAGCGTTGCTGGGCTAGTCACAGATACGCAGTATTTT
V: TRBV20-1; J: TRBJ2-7; size: few; D: TRBD2; CDR3: CSASRQGWAGGTYEQYF; DNA: TGCAGTGCTAGTAGGCAGGGTTGGGCGGGAGGCACCTACGAGCAGTACTTC
V: TRBV7-9; J: TRBJ1-3; size: many; D: TRBD1; CDR3: CASSYAGGAGNTIYF; DNA: TGTGCCAGCAGCTACGCAGGGGGCGCGGGAAACACCATATATTTT
V: TRBV6-4; J: TRBJ2-7; size: few; D: .; CDR3: CASIGSCGAPHYEQYF; DNA: TGTGCCAGCATAGGTTCTTGTGGGGCTCCCCACTACGAGCAGTACTTC
V: TRBV11-1; J: TRBJ2-5; size: few; D: .; CDR3: CATRPTDQETQYF; DNA: TGTGCCACCAGACCGACGGACCAAGAGACCCAGTACTTC
V: TRBV24-1; J: TRBJ2-1; size: many; D: TRBD2; CDR3: CATSDPMGSGGAAEQFF; DNA: TGTGCCACCAGTGATCCCATGGGTAGCGGGGGGGCGGCTGAGCAGTTCTTC
V: TRBV2; J: TRBJ2-7; size: .; D: TRBD2; CDR3: CASSGSESGANEQYF; DNA: TGTGCCAGCAGTGGGAGTGAAAGCGGGGCAAACGAGCAGTACTTC
V: TRBV7-9; J: TRBJ2-7; size: many; D: TRBD2; CDR3: CASSSSGHSYEQYF; DNA: TGTGCCAGCAGTTCTAGCGGACACTCCTACGAGCAGTACTTC
V: TRBV7-8; J: TRBJ2-1; size: .; D: .; CDR3: CASSTRSSEQFF; DNA: TGTGCCAGCAGCACCCGTAGCAGTGAGCAGTTCTTC
V: TRBV2; J: TRBJ1-6; size: few; D: .; CDR3: CASSESPRQLNNSPLHF; DNA: TGTGCCAGCAGTGAGAGTCCGAGACAGCTAAACAATTCACCCCTCCACTTT
V: TRBV6-5; J: TRBJ2-5; size: many; D: .; CDR3: CASGPEETQYF; DNA: TGTGCCAGCGGCCCGGAGGAGACCCAGTACTTC
V: TRBV7-9; J: TRBJ1-5; size: .; D: .; CDR3: CASSLAQGIGNQPQHF; DNA: TGTGCCAGCAGCTTAGCGCAGGGTATAGGCAATCAGCCCCAGCATTTT
V: TRBV7-8; J: TRBJ2-3; size: few; D: .; CDR3: CASSLQGGIGSDTQYF; DNA: TGTGCCAGCAGCCTACAGGGTGGGATAGGGTCAGATACGCAGTATTTT
V: TRBV29-1; J: TRBJ2-1; size: many; D: .; CDR3: CSARNRAGYNEQFF; DNA: TGCAGCGCTAGAAACAGGGCGGGTTACAATGAGCAGTTCTTC
V: TRBV20-1; J: TRBJ1-6; size: many; D: TRBD1; CDR3: CSARETGVGSPLHF; DNA: TGCAGTGCTAGAGAAACAGGGGTAGGTTCACCCCTCCACTTT
V: TRBV4-3; J: TRBJ2-1; size: .; D: TRBD2; CDR3: CASSLQREGEQFF; DNA: TGCGCCAGCAGCCTCCAGCGGGAGGGTGAGCAGTTCTTC
V: TRBV21-1; J: TRBJ1-5; size: .; D: .; CDR3: CASSKLKDKTMWPQHF; DNA: TGTGCCAGCAGCAAATTAAAGGATAAGACAATGTGGCCCCAGCATTTT
V: TRBV27; J: TRBJ1-4; size: .; D: .; CDR3: CASSLWRAGEKLFF; DNA: TGTGCCAGCAGTTTATGGAGAGCGGGTGAAAAACTGTTTTTT
V: TRBV7-2; J: TRBJ2-5; size: many; D: .; CDR3: CASSLGVYIQETQYF; DNA: TGTGCCAGCAGCTTAGGAGTTTACATACAAGAGACCCAGTACTTC
V: TRBV6-5; J: TRBJ1-5; size: .; D: .; CDR3: CASSYRVSANQPQHF; DNA: TGTGCCAGCAGTTACAGGGTGTCAGCTAATCAGCCCCAGCATTTT
V: TRBV14; J: TRBJ2-1; size: .; D: TRBD2; CDR3: CASSQEGLAGVNEQFF; DNA: TGTGCCAGCAGCCAAGAGGGCCTAGCGGGAGTAAATGAGCAGTTCTTC
V: TRBV20-1; J: TRBJ2-3; size: .; D: .; CDR3: CSANRDSGDTQYF; DNA: TGCAGTGCTAACCGGGACTCTGGTGATACGCAGTATTTT
V: TRBV12-3/TRBV12-4; J: TRBJ2-5; size: many; D: TRBD1; CDR3: CASSTPLAGQGRETQYF; DNA: TGTGCCAGCAGTACTCCCTTAGCGGGACAGGGGCGGGAGACCCAGTACTTC
V: TRBV6-1; J: TRBJ1-2; size: few; D: TRBD1; CDR3: CASTLTWGQGHYGYTF; DNA: TGTGCCAGCACCCTGACGTGGGGACAGGGACACTATGGCTACACCTTC
V: TRBV27; J: TRBJ2-3; size: .; D: TRBD2; CDR3: CASIHRRPGLGGADTQYF; DNA: TGTGCCAGCATCCACCGCCGCCCGGGACTAGGAGGCGCAGATACGCAGTATTTT
V: TRBV4-2; J: TRBJ2-1; size: .; D: TRBD2; CDR3: CASSQDRLAGSPLTSYNEQFF; DNA: TGTGCCAGCAGCCAAGATAGGCTAGCGGGCAGCCCCCTTACCTCCTACAATGAGCAGTTCTTC
V: TRBV24-1; J: TRBJ2-7; size: few; D: .; CDR3: CATSAGIANEQYF; DNA: TGTGCCACCAGTGCGGGTATCGCTAACGAGCAGTACTTC
V: TRBV4-2; J: TRBJ2-7; size: many; D: .; CDR3: CASSPTDMFYEQYF; DNA: TGTGCCAGCAGCCCTACCGACATGTTCTACGAGCAGTACTTC
V: TRBV6-2/TRBV6-3; J: TRBJ2-5; size: few; D: TRBD2; CDR3: CASSSGRIGTQYF; DNA: TGTGCCAGCAGTAGCGGGAGGATAGGGACCCAGTACTTC
V: TRBV10-3; J: TRBJ2-3; size: many; D: .; CDR3: CAIRGTGGDTQYF; DNA: TGTGCCATCAGGGGGACCGGCGGAGATACGCAGTATTTT
V: TRBV5-1; J: TRBJ2-1; size: few; D: .; CDR3: CASSYGGLSGFF; DNA: TGCGCCAGCAGTTACGGGGGTCTCTCGGGGTTCTTC
V: TRBV30; J: TRBJ2-2; size: .; D: TRBD2; CDR3: CAWSEGTRNTGELFF; DNA: TGTGCCTGGAGTGAGGGGACTAGAAACACCGGGGAGCTGTTTTTT